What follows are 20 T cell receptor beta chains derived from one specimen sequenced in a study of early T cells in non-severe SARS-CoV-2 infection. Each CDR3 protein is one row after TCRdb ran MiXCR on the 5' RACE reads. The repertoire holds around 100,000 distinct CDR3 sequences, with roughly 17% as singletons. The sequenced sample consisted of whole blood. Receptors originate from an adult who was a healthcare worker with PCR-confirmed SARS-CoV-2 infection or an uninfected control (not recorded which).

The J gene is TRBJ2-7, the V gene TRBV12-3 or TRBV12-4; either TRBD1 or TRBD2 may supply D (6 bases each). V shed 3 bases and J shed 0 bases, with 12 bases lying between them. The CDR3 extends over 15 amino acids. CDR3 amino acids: CASSFQGTYSYEQYF. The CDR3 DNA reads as TGTGCCAGCAGTTTTCAGGGGACTTACTCCTACGAGCAGTACTTC.

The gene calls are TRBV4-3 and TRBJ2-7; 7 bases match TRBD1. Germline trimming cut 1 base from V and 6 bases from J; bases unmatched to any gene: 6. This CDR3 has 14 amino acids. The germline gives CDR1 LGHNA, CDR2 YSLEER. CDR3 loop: CASSQVGAGGEQYF. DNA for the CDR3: TGCGCCAGCAGCCAAGTTGGGGCAGGGGGCGAGCAGTACTTC.

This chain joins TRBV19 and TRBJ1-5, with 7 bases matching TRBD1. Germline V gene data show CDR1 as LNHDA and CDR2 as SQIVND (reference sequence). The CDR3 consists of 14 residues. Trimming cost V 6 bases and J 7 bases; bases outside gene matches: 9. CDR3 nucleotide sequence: TGTGCCAGTAGCCGGGACAGAGGGTGGCAGCCCCAGCATTTT. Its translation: CASSRDRGWQPQHF.

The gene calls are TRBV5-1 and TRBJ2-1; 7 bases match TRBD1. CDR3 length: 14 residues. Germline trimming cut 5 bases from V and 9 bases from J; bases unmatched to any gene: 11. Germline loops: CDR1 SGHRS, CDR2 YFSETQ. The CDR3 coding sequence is TGCGCCAGCAGGACAGGGCTTTCGGCAAGTGAGCAGTTCTTC. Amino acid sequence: CASRTGLSASEQFF.

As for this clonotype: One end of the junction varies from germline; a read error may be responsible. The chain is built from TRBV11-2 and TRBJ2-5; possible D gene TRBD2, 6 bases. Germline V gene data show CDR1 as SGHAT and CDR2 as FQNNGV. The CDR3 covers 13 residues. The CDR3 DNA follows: TGTGCCAGCAGCTTAGATTGGAGGGAGCCCAAGTCCTTC. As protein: CASSLDWREPKSF.

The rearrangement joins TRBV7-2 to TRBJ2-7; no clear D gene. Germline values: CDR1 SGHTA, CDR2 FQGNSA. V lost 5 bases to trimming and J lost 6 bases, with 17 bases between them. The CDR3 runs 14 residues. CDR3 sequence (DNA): TGTGCCAGCAGCCTCACGGCACCAACCACCGAGCAGTACTTC. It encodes CASSLTAPTTEQYF.

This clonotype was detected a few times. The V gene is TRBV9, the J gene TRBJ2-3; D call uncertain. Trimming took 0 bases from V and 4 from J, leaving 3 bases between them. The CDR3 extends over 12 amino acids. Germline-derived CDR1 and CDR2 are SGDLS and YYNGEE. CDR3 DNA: TGTGCCAGCAGCGTAGATGCAGATACGCAGTATTTT. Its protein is CASSVDADTQYF.

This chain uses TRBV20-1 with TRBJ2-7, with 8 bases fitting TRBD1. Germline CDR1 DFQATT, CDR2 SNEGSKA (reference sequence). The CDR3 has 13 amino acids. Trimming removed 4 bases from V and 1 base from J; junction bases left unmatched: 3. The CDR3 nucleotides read TGCAGTGCTAAAAACAGGGGGTCCTACGAGCAGTACTTC. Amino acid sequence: CSAKNRGSYEQYF.

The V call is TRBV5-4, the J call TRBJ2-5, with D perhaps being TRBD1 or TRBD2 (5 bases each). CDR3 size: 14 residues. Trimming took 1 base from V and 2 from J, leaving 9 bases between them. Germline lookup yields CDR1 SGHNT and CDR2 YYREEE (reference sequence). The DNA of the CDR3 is TGTGCCAGCAGCTTGCCTGAGGGGCAAGAGACCCAGTACTTC. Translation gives CASSLPEGQETQYF.

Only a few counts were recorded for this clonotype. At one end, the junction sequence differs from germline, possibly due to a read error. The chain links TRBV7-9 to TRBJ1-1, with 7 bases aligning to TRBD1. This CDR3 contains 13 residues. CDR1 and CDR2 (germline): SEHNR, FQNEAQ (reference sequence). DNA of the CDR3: TGTGCCAGCAGTCAGGACAGGAACACTGAACCTTTCTTT. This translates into CASSQDRNTEPFF.

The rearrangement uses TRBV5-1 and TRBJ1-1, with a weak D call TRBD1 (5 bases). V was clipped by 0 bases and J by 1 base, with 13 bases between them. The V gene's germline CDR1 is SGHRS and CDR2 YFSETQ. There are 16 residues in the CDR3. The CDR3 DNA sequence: TGCGCCAGCAGCTTGGGTAACCCAAGGGGGAACACTGAAGCTTTCTTT. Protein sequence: CASSLGNPRGNTEAFF.

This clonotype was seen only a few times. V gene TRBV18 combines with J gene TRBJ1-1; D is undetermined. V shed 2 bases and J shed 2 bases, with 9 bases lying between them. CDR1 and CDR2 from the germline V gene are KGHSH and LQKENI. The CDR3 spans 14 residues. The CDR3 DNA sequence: TGTGCCAGCTCACCAACAGCAACAAACACTGAAGCTTTCTTT. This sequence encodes CASSPTATNTEAFF. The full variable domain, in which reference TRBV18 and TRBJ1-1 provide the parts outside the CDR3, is NAGVMQNPRHLVRRRGQEARLRCSPMKGHSHVYWYRQLPEEGLKFMVYLQKENIIDESGMPKERFSAEFPKEGPSILRIQQVVRGDSAAYFCASSPTATNTEAFFGQGTRLTVV.

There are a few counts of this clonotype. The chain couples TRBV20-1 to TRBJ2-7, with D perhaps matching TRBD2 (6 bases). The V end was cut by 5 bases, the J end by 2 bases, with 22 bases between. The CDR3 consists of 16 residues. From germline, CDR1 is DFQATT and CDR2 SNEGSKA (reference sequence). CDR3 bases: TGCAGTGCTCTCCGAGTGGGCGGTCGGGGGACCTACGAGCAGTACTTC. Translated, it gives CSALRVGGRGTYEQYF.

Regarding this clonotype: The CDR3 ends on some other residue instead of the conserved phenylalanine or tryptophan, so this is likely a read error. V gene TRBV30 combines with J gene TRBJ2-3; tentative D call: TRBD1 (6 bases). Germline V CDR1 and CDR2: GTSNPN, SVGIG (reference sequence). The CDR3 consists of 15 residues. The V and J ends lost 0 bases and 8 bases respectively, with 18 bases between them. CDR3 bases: TGTGCCTGGAGTGTACCCCAGGGGCTAAGCGGTACGCAGTATTCT. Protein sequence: CAWSVPQGLSGTQYS.

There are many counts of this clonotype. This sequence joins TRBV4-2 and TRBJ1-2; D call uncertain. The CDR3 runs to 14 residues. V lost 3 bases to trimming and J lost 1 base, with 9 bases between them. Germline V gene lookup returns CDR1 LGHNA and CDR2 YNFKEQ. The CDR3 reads CASSHATVNYGYTF. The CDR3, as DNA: TGTGCCAGCAGCCACGCGACCGTTAACTATGGCTACACCTTC.

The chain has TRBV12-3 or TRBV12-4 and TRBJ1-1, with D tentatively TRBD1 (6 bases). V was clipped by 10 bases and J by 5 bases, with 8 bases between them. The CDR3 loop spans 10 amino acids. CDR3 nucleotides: TGTGCCACGGGGGCTACTGAAGCTTTCTTT. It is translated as CATGATEAFF.

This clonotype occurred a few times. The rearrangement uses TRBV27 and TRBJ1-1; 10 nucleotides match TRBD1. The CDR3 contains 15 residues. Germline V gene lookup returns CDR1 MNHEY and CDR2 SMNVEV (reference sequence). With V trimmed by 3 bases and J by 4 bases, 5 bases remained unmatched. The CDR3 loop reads CASSLTGGLSTEAFF. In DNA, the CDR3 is TGTGCCAGCAGTTTGACAGGGGGCTTGAGCACTGAAGCTTTCTTT.

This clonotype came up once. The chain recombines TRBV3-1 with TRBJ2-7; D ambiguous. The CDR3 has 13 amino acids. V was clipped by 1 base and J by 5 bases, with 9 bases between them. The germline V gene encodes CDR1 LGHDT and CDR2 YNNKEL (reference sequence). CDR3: CASSQGSRDEQYF. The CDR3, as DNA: TGTGCCAGCAGCCAAGGGTCAAGGGACGAGCAGTACTTC.

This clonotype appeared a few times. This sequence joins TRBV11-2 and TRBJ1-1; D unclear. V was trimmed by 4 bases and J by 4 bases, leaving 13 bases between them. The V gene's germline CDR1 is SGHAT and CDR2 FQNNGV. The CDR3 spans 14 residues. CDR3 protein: CASSYLLEGTEAFF. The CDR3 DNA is TGTGCCAGCAGCTACCTGCTGGAGGGCACTGAAGCTTTCTTT.

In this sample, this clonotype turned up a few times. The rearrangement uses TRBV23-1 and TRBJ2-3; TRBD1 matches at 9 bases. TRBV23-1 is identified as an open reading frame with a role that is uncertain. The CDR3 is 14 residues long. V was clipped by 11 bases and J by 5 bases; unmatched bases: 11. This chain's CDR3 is CAASPGQGKDTQYF. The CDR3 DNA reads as TGCGCCGCCTCACCGGGACAGGGAAAAGATACGCAGTATTTT.